Reported below is one T cell receptor (beta chain). From germline, CDR1 is SGDLS and CDR2 YYNGEE. The CDR3 spans 14 residues. With 4 bases removed from V and 6 bases from J, the gap between germline ends came to 14 bases. The time point was: peripheral blood 6 weeks after treatment start. This specimen comes from a study of PD-L1 blockade in urothelial cancer. Sequencing used immunoSEQ multiplex PCR; TCRdb keeps in-frame clones, though not all of them. The repertoire holds under 70,000 clones, with about 88% as singletons. The material was PBMCs, obtained around atezolizumab (anti-PD-L1) treatment. This receptor was taken from a man aged 55 to 70 with urothelial cancer. The chain has TRBV9 and TRBJ2-1; a possible D gene is TRBD1 (6 bases). CDR3 region: CASSIRTDRNEQFF. In nucleotides, the CDR3 is TGTGCCAGCAGCATCCGGACAGATCGCAATGAGCAGTTCTTC.